This TCR beta chain was retrieved from a study of T cell responses to AZD1222 COVID-19 vaccine. General observations from the study: Per reports, nearly half of all spike-specific TCRs target regions that are unmutated in variants.

CDR3 length equals 17 residues. Per the germline V gene, CDR1 is SGHTS and CDR2 is YDEGEE. V was clipped by 4 bases and J by 4 bases, with 20 bases between them. This clone was counted once. Its antigen remains unknown. Data came from immunoSEQ multiplex PCR; TCRdb stores just in-frame clones and leaves some out. The table records under 200,000 clones, 85% to 95% of them present only once. The source material was peripheral blood, sampled on day 0 of AZD1222 vaccination. This TCR was recovered from an adult in good health. The chain combines TRBV5-8 with TRBJ2-2; tentative D call: TRBD1 (5 bases). The CDR3 DNA reads as TGTGCCAGCAGCCGGCAACTTGGTCAGGGTATCACCGGGGAGCTGTTTTTT. Translation gives CASSRQLGQGITGELFF.